These 14 T cell receptor beta chains were all obtained from the same sample, sequenced in a study of blood T cell repertoires in COVID-19. Method: immunoSEQ multiplex PCR; TCRdb's copy keeps in-frame clones and lacks some. The sample lists roughly 340,000 clones, approximately 88% occurring once. Sequencing used peripheral blood. These receptors all come from a woman aged 30 to 39 with COVID-19, enrolled during active disease.

The V and J genes are TRBV6-5 and TRBJ2-2, with TRBD2 matching over 8 bases. The germline V gene has CDR1 MNHEY and CDR2 SVGAGI. The CDR3 loop spans 15 amino acids. The ends lost 2 bases at V and 4 bases at J; junction bases unmatched: 3. The CDR3 coding sequence is TGTGCCAGCAGTTACCAGACTAGCGTCACCGGGGAGCTGTTTTTT. It specifies CASSYQTSVTGELFF.

The J gene is TRBJ2-5, the V gene TRBV24-1, with a weak D call TRBD1 (5 bases). Germline V lookup: CDR1 KGHDR, CDR2 SFDVKD. CDR3 size: 17 residues. Trimming left V 1 base short and J 5 bases short, with 19 bases between. The CDR3 spells CATSDFKTGRATETQYF. DNA of the CDR3: TGTGCCACCAGTGATTTTAAAACAGGACGGGCGACGGAGACCCAGTACTTC.

The chain links TRBV2 to TRBJ1-2; D ambiguous. The CDR3 runs 15 residues. Germline-derived CDR1 and CDR2 are SNHLY and FYNNEI. The ends were cut back, 5 bases at V and 2 bases at J, with 15 bases in the middle. For the CDR3, the DNA is TGTGCCAGCAGTTCAACCTGGCTTCTCAACTATGGCTACACCTTC. This gives the protein CASSSTWLLNYGYTF.

J is TRBJ2-1 and V is TRBV6-2 or TRBV6-3; 10 nucleotides agree with TRBD2. J lost 6 bases, V lost 5 bases, and 10 bases had no gene match. The germline V gene encodes CDR1 MNHEY and CDR2 SVGEGT. CDR3 length: 16 amino acids. The CDR3 spells CASSHPGTSDLNEQFF. The CDR3 region has the DNA TGTGCCAGCAGTCACCCCGGGACTAGCGATCTCAATGAGCAGTTCTTC.

This clone came up once. CDR3 bases: TGCGCCAGCAGCCCTTTTATTACGGGGAATGAGCAGTTCTTC. Translated, it gives CASSPFITGNEQFF. The rearrangement links TRBV5-1 to TRBJ2-1; D perhaps matches TRBD2 (5 bases). The CDR3 spans 14 residues. Germline V gene data show CDR1 as SGHRS and CDR2 as YFSETQ. Between the trimmed V and J ends, which lost 4 bases and 7 bases, there was a span of 15 bases.

The V gene is TRBV2, the J gene TRBJ1-4; 8 bases agree with TRBD1. The CDR3 contains 14 residues. V dropped 6 bases and J dropped 7; count of bases not matched to a gene: 7. CDR1 SNHLY and CDR2 FYNNEI come from the germline V gene. Here the CDR3 DNA reads TGTGCCAGCAGGGAGGACAGGGAGGTTGAAAAACTGTTTTTT. Its protein product is CASREDREVEKLFF. The whole variable domain, filled in from reference TRBV2 and TRBJ1-4, reads EPEVTQTPSHQVTQMGQEVILRCVPISNHLYFYWYRQILGQKVEFLVSFYNNEISEKSEIFDDQFSVERPDGSNFTLKIRSTKLEDSAMYFCASREDREVEKLFFGSGTQLSVL.

This chain joins TRBV27 and TRBJ2-3; 8 bases match TRBD1. The CDR3 is made up of 16 amino acids. V was clipped by 2 bases and J by 2 bases; unmatched bases: 6. Germline V gene sequence: CDR1 MNHEY, CDR2 SMNVEV (reference sequence). The CDR3 is CASSLVRGPSTDTQYF. In nucleotides, the CDR3 is TGTGCCAGCAGTTTAGTCAGGGGGCCGTCCACAGATACGCAGTATTTT.

The chain has TRBV12-3 or TRBV12-4 and TRBJ2-1, with a tentative D call TRBD2 (6 bases). V dropped 3 bases and J dropped 5 bases, with 8 bases sitting between them. The CDR3 totals 13 residues. The CDR3 region has the DNA TGTGCCAGCAGTTTTCGGGAGAACAATGAGCAGTTCTTC. Translated, it gives CASSFRENNEQFF.

The CDR3 sequence is CASSVRTSGRDEQFF. The CDR3 bases are TGTGCCAGCAGCGTCCGAACTAGCGGGCGGGATGAGCAGTTCTTC. V is TRBV9 and J is TRBJ2-1; the match to TRBD2 covers 9 bases. The J segment lost 8 bases and the V segment lost 2 bases, leaving 8 bases of the junction unmatched. Germline CDR1 reads SGDLS; CDR2 reads YYNGEE. The CDR3 contains 15 residues.

This clone was detected once. The chain joins TRBV11-3 to TRBJ1-1; the D is unclear. With 5 bases removed from V and 4 bases from J, the gap between germline ends came to 20 bases. The CDR3 has 16 residues. Germline V gene data show CDR1 as SGHNT and CDR2 as YENEEA. The CDR3 protein is CASSARLGGTPTEAFF. The CDR3 coding sequence is TGTGCCAGCAGCGCCCGACTAGGAGGTACCCCCACTGAAGCTTTCTTT. Full variable domain (missing parts from reference TRBV11-3 and TRBJ1-1): EAGVVQSPRYKIIEKKQPVAFWCNPISGHNTLYWYLQNLGQGPELLIRYENEEAVDDSQLPKDRFSAERLKGVDSTLKIQPAELGDSAVYLCASSARLGGTPTEAFFGQGTRLTVV.

The chain recombines TRBV7-9 with TRBJ2-7; possible D gene TRBD1, 5 bases. The ends were cut back, 4 bases at V and 4 bases at J, with 14 bases in the middle. The CDR3 is 14 residues long. CDR1 and CDR2 from the germline V gene are SEHNR and FQNEAQ (reference sequence). CDR3 in amino acids: CASSSGHGRYEQYV. CDR3 coding DNA: TGTGCCAGCAGCTCCGGACACGGTAGATACGAGCAGTACGTC.

The chain carries TRBV10-2 and TRBJ2-3, with TRBD2 identical over 8 bases. Germline assignment: CDR1 WSHSY and CDR2 SAAADI. V lost 8 bases, J lost 1 base, and 8 bases stayed unmatched. CDR3 length equals 15 residues. CDR3 region: CASGKPRGGTDTQYF. CDR3 sequence (DNA): TGCGCCAGCGGCAAACCGCGGGGGGGCACAGATACGCAGTATTTT.

The genes are TRBV14 and TRBJ2-3, with TRBD1 matching 10 bases. The CDR3 covers 15 residues. Germline lookup yields CDR1 SGHDN and CDR2 FVKESK. The trim removed 4 bases at V and 4 bases at J, leaving 5 bases unmatched. In DNA form, the CDR3 reads TGTGCCAGCAGCCGACAGGGGGCGCGATCAGATACGCAGTATTTT. Its translation: CASSRQGARSDTQYF.

About this clone itself: Just one base apart from a much larger clone, this may be a read error. This rearrangement joins TRBV5-6 to TRBJ2-2; D is uncertain. Germline-derived CDR1 and CDR2 are SGHDT and YYEEEE. The CDR3 covers 14 residues. Trimming shortened V by 0 bases and J by 2 bases, and 5 bases separated the two germline ends. CDR3 residues: CASSLGQNTGELFF. CDR3 nucleotides: TGTGCCAGCAGCTTGGGACAAAACACCGGGGAGCTGTTTTTT.